This is a list of T cell receptor beta chains from one sample in a study of T cell responses to AZD1222 COVID-19 vaccine. Sequencing used immunoSEQ multiplex PCR; TCRdb keeps in-frame clones, though not all of them. This table holds tens of thousands of clones, approximately 85% found once. Material: peripheral blood, obtained on day 0 of AZD1222 vaccination. The source of these receptors is an adult in good health. Each CDR3 is given with its conserved first and last residue. Fields, in order: D gene, clone size, J gene, V gene, CDR3 DNA, CDR3 protein. D genes are given only for firm matches. Some rows mark clone size as missing; the rest say once, few, many or name a class of expanded clone.

d_gene: -
abundance: -
j_gene: TRBJ1-5
v_gene: TRBV27
CDR3nt: TGTGCCAGCAGTTTTCCCCGACCAGGGTATAGCAATCAGCCCCAGCATTTT
CDR3aa: CASSFPRPGYSNQPQHF

d_gene: TRBD1
abundance: -
j_gene: TRBJ1-2
v_gene: TRBV28
CDR3nt: TGTGCCAGCAGTTCCCGGGACAGGAAAAACTATGGCTACACCTTC
CDR3aa: CASSSRDRKNYGYTF

d_gene: -
abundance: -
j_gene: TRBJ1-1
v_gene: TRBV20-1
CDR3nt: TGCAGTGCCTCAAGTAGGGCTGAAGCTTTCTTT
CDR3aa: CSASSRAEAFF

d_gene: -
abundance: once
j_gene: TRBJ2-1
v_gene: TRBV28
CDR3nt: TGTGCCAGCAGCCTCTCTAGTTCCAGCTCCTACAATGAGCAGTTCTTC
CDR3aa: CASSLSSSSSYNEQFF

d_gene: -
abundance: -
j_gene: TRBJ2-2
v_gene: TRBV19
CDR3nt: TGTGCCAGTAGTACCAGAGACACCGGGGAGCTGTTTTTT
CDR3aa: CASSTRDTGELFF

d_gene: -
abundance: -
j_gene: TRBJ1-5
v_gene: TRBV9
CDR3nt: TGTGCCAGCAGCGTAGGCCCGGGTCAGCCCCAGCATTTT
CDR3aa: CASSVGPGQPQHF

d_gene: -
abundance: -
j_gene: TRBJ1-4
v_gene: TRBV29-1
CDR3nt: TGCAGCGTTGATTCGGGTGAAAAACTGTTTTTT
CDR3aa: CSVDSGEKLFF

d_gene: TRBD1
abundance: once
j_gene: TRBJ2-1
v_gene: TRBV5-1
CDR3nt: TGCGCCAGCAGCGCCGACAGGGGTGTCTACAATGAGCAGTTCTTC
CDR3aa: CASSADRGVYNEQFF

d_gene: -
abundance: -
j_gene: TRBJ1-5
v_gene: TRBV3-1/TRBV3-2
CDR3nt: TGTGCCAGCAGCCAATATTCCCCCCCAGCCCAGCCCCAGCATTTT
CDR3aa: CASSQYSPPAQPQHF

d_gene: TRBD2
abundance: once
j_gene: TRBJ2-7
v_gene: TRBV28
CDR3nt: TGTGCCAGCAGTTTGGGGGGGAGTTACGAGCAGTACTTC
CDR3aa: CASSLGGSYEQYF

d_gene: TRBD2
abundance: -
j_gene: TRBJ2-3
v_gene: TRBV27
CDR3nt: TGTGCCAGCAGTCCCCTAGCGGGCCCAGATACGCAGTATTTT
CDR3aa: CASSPLAGPDTQYF

d_gene: TRBD2
abundance: -
j_gene: TRBJ2-7
v_gene: TRBV6-5
CDR3nt: TGTGCCAGCAGTTCGACTAGCGGGGGTTGGTACGAGCAGTACTTC
CDR3aa: CASSSTSGGWYEQYF

d_gene: -
abundance: -
j_gene: TRBJ2-3
v_gene: TRBV29-1
CDR3nt: TGCAGCGTTGAAGCCTCCGGCCCCCCGTATTTT
CDR3aa: CSVEASGPPYF

d_gene: TRBD2
abundance: once
j_gene: TRBJ2-5
v_gene: TRBV12-5
CDR3nt: TGTGCTAGTGGTTTGGTTGGGCTAGCGGGGGGACAAGAGACCCAGTACTTC
CDR3aa: CASGLVGLAGGQETQYF

d_gene: -
abundance: -
j_gene: TRBJ2-6
v_gene: TRBV3-1/TRBV3-2
CDR3nt: TGTGCCAGCAGCCAAGCGTTTGCTGGGGCCAACGTCCTGACTTTC
CDR3aa: CASSQAFAGANVLTF

d_gene: -
abundance: once
j_gene: TRBJ1-1
v_gene: TRBV6-5
CDR3nt: TGTGCCAGCAGTCAGACCTCAGCTTTCTTT
CDR3aa: CASSQTSAFF

d_gene: -
abundance: -
j_gene: TRBJ1-1
v_gene: TRBV9
CDR3nt: TGTGCCAGCAGCGTTTACCCGAACACTGAAGCTTTCTTT
CDR3aa: CASSVYPNTEAFF

d_gene: TRBD1
abundance: -
j_gene: TRBJ1-2
v_gene: TRBV30
CDR3nt: TGTGCCTGGAGTGTAAGGCGGACACTAGGACAGGGAAGGGGGTACGGGAATGGCTACACCTTC
CDR3aa: CAWSVRRTLGQGRGYGNGYTF

d_gene: -
abundance: -
j_gene: TRBJ2-7
v_gene: TRBV27
CDR3nt: TGTGCCAGCACCCCTACCCCCCCCTACGAGCAGTACTTC
CDR3aa: CASTPTPPYEQYF

d_gene: -
abundance: -
j_gene: TRBJ2-2
v_gene: TRBV23-1
CDR3nt: TGCGCCAGCAGTCTTACGGACCTCACCGGGGAGCTGTTTTTT
CDR3aa: CASSLTDLTGELFF

d_gene: -
abundance: -
j_gene: TRBJ1-1
v_gene: TRBV14
CDR3nt: TGTGCCAGCAGCCAAGATCTCGTGGGCACTGAAGCTTTCTTT
CDR3aa: CASSQDLVGTEAFF

d_gene: TRBD1
abundance: few
j_gene: TRBJ1-1
v_gene: TRBV10-3
CDR3nt: TGTGCCATCAGTGAAAGACAGGGGGCGGGGAACACTGAAGCTTTCTTT
CDR3aa: CAISERQGAGNTEAFF

d_gene: -
abundance: -
j_gene: TRBJ1-2
v_gene: TRBV30
CDR3nt: TGTGCCTGGAGTGAAAGGAGTCTAAATGGCTACACCTTC
CDR3aa: CAWSERSLNGYTF

d_gene: -
abundance: -
j_gene: TRBJ1-2
v_gene: TRBV6-5
CDR3nt: TGTGCCAGCAGCGAGCAGGGTCGCTACACCTTC
CDR3aa: CASSEQGRYTF

d_gene: TRBD2
abundance: -
j_gene: TRBJ2-7
v_gene: TRBV27
CDR3nt: TGTGCCAGCAGTTCTCCCGGGACTAGCGGTTCCTACGAGCAGTACTTC
CDR3aa: CASSSPGTSGSYEQYF

d_gene: -
abundance: -
j_gene: TRBJ1-2
v_gene: TRBV6-5
CDR3nt: TGTGCCAGCAGACGTGATAAAGGCAGGGACTACTTC
CDR3aa: CASRRDKGRDYF

d_gene: -
abundance: -
j_gene: TRBJ1-3
v_gene: TRBV3-1/TRBV3-2
CDR3nt: TGTGCCACTAAAAGAACAGGGGGAAACACCATATATTTT
CDR3aa: CATKRTGGNTIYF

d_gene: -
abundance: -
j_gene: TRBJ1-2
v_gene: TRBV29-1
CDR3nt: TGCAGCGTAATAATGGGGGCCATCGGCTATGGCTACACCTTC
CDR3aa: CSVIMGAIGYGYTF

d_gene: -
abundance: -
j_gene: TRBJ2-1
v_gene: TRBV7-2
CDR3nt: TGTGCCAGCAGTCTAGATCTAGGCTACAATGAGCAGTTCTTC
CDR3aa: CASSLDLGYNEQFF

d_gene: TRBD2
abundance: -
j_gene: TRBJ2-3
v_gene: TRBV5-1
CDR3nt: TGCGCCAGCAGCTTGTGGTCTAGCGGGGGTCTCTCAGATACGCAGTATTTT
CDR3aa: CASSLWSSGGLSDTQYF

d_gene: -
abundance: -
j_gene: TRBJ1-3
v_gene: TRBV5-1
CDR3nt: TGCGCCAGCAGCTTGGGTTCTCCCGCTCCGCCTGGAAACACCATATATTTT
CDR3aa: CASSLGSPAPPGNTIYF

d_gene: -
abundance: many
j_gene: TRBJ1-6
v_gene: TRBV27
CDR3nt: TGTGCCAGCTTGAGGGCTAATTCACCCCTCCACTTT
CDR3aa: CASLRANSPLHF

d_gene: -
abundance: -
j_gene: TRBJ2-7
v_gene: TRBV5-4
CDR3nt: TGTGCCAGCAGTTCGGTGTCCAGGTCCTACGAGCAGTACTTC
CDR3aa: CASSSVSRSYEQYF